One sample yielded the 10 T cell receptor beta chains listed below, sequenced in a study of T cells in Graves' hyperthyroidism and ophthalmopathy. There were TCR beta CDR3 regions amplified from RNA transcripts. Using the HTBI primer set, a first-round RT-PCR was run on the TCR CDR3. From the multiplex PCR reads, TCRdb called clonotypes with MiXCR, one entry per CDR3 protein. Of around 240,000 distinct CDR3 sequences listed, more than 12% are singletons. Source material: blood. Receptor source: a woman aged 40-49 years with Graves' hyperthyroidism that later progressed to Graves' ophthalmopathy.

A few counts support this clonotype. The rearrangement uses TRBV11-2 and TRBJ1-6; D gene uncertain. This CDR3 comprises 13 residues. Trimming took 1 base from V and 16 from J, leaving 14 bases between them. Germline CDR1 reads SGHAT; CDR2 reads FQNNGV. CDR3 sequence: CASSLVAGNTLHF. For the CDR3, the DNA is TGTGCCAGCAGCTTAGTTGCCGGTAATACACTCCACTTT.

This clonotype has just one count. The gene calls are TRBV6-5 and TRBJ2-1; D remains unclear. From germline, CDR1 is MNHEY and CDR2 SVGAGI. This CDR3 has 15 amino acids. Trimming removed 3 bases from V and 6 bases from J, with 15 bases in between. As DNA, the CDR3 is TGTGCCAGCAGTTATAGGTTTGGGATACGCAATGAGCAGTTCTTC. Translating it yields CASSYRFGIRNEQFF.

This chain links TRBV11-1 with TRBJ2-1, with 9 bases fitting TRBD2. Germline values: CDR1 SGHAT, CDR2 FQDESV (reference sequence). V lost 5 bases, J lost 5 bases, and 10 bases stayed unmatched. The CDR3 totals 16 residues. DNA of the CDR3: TGTGCCAGCAGCCGGGGGACTAGCTTCTTCGACAATGAGCAGTTCTTC. Translation: CASSRGTSFFDNEQFF.

The sample holds many counts of this clonotype. The J gene is TRBJ2-1, the V gene TRBV11-2, with 11 bases lining up with TRBD2. Germline V gene sequence: CDR1 SGHAT, CDR2 FQNNGV. V gave up 4 bases and J gave up 7 bases; unmatched junction bases: 3. This CDR3 has 14 amino acids. CDR3 region: CASSSRTSGNEQFF. The CDR3 nucleotides are TGTGCCAGCAGCTCGAGGACTAGCGGGAATGAGCAGTTCTTC. Drawing the rest from reference TRBV11-2 and TRBJ2-1, the complete variable domain is EAGVAQSPRYKIIEKRQSVAFWCNPISGHATLYWYQQILGQGPKLLIQFQNNGVVDDSQLPKDRFSAERLKGVDSTLKIQPAKLEDSAVYLCASSSRTSGNEQFFGPGTRLTVL.

The chain links TRBV20-1 to TRBJ2-7; 9 nucleotides match TRBD1. CDR3 length: 15 amino acids. CDR1 is DFQATT and CDR2 is SNEGSKA in the germline V gene (reference sequence). The ends lost 3 bases at V and 0 bases at J; junction bases unmatched: 6. Here the CDR3 reads CSASWDRASSYEQYF. CDR3 in DNA: TGCAGTGCTAGTTGGGACAGGGCCAGCTCCTACGAGCAGTACTTC.

This clonotype was observed once. A much larger clone is a single base away; this may be a read error. The chain links TRBV11-2 to TRBJ1-4, with a weak D call TRBD1 (6 bases). This CDR3 has 15 amino acids. Germline V gives CDR1 SGHAT, CDR2 FQNNGV. CDR3 region: CAGSWTGTPYEKLFF. The CDR3 nucleotides are TGTGCCGGCAGCTGGACCGGGACACCCTATGAAAAACTGTTTTTT.

The rearrangement links TRBV5-6 to TRBJ1-3, with D hard to call. The V gene's germline CDR1 is SGHDT and CDR2 YYEEEE. Trimming pared 3 bases from V and 7 bases from J, leaving 11 bases between. This CDR3 is built from 13 residues. CDR3 sequence (DNA): TGTGCCAGCAGCTCTGGACTTGGGAACACCATATATTTT. Encoded protein: CASSSGLGNTIYF.

This clonotype was detected a few times. Just one base apart from a much larger clone, this may be a read error. The J gene is TRBJ2-7, the V gene TRBV11-2; no definite D call. In germline, CDR1 is SGHAT, CDR2 FQNNGV. Deletions cut 5 bases from V and 4 bases from J, with 15 bases between. This CDR3 comprises 14 residues. The CDR3, as DNA: TGTGCCAGCAGCCCTCTCCCGAGGATTTACGAGCAGTACTTC. This translates into CASSPLPRIYEQYF.

This clonotype was detected ten times or more. The chain recombines TRBV10-2 with TRBJ2-3, with 10 nucleotides matching TRBD2. The CDR3 extends over 18 amino acids. Germline lookup yields CDR1 WSHSY and CDR2 SAAADI. Trimming took 0 bases from V and 2 from J; bases not matched to a gene: 8. CDR3 bases: TGCGCCAGCAGTGAGTCGAGGCTAGCGGGAGCGAACACAGATACGCAGTATTTT. As protein: CASSESRLAGANTDTQYF.

This clonotype was picked up many times. The chain uses TRBV7-9 and TRBJ1-4; D remains ambiguous. Trimming cost V 6 bases and J 3 bases, with 11 bases left between them. Germline CDR1 SEHNR, CDR2 FQNEAQ (reference sequence). This CDR3 has 14 amino acids. CDR3 region: CASSPGVANEKLFF. The CDR3, as DNA: TGTGCCAGCAGTCCGGGTGTAGCTAATGAAAAACTGTTTTTT.